The rows below give T cell receptor beta chains drawn from one sample of a study of T cells in Graves' hyperthyroidism and ophthalmopathy. One entry per CDR3 protein, called by TCRdb with MiXCR from the multiplex PCR reads. In the table there are about half a million distinct CDR3 sequences, about 20% of which are singletons. The specimen sequenced was blood. These receptors all come from a man between 35 and 55 years old with Graves' ophthalmopathy. Both conserved end residues are part of each CDR3. A D gene is named only where the DNA matches it firmly. Size tells how often a clone was seen (once, few, many) or the class of an expanded clone, and some rows leave it out.

>TRBJ1-5|few|.|TRBV3-1
TGTGCCAGCAGCCAAGCTTATAGCAATCAGCCCCAGCATTTT
CASSQAYSNQPQHF
>TRBJ1-2|.|.|TRBV10-3
TGTGCCATCAGTGACCCTTACGAACGGAACAGGGACCTCTATGGCTACACCTTC
CAISDPYERNRDLYGYTF
>TRBJ1-1|.|.|TRBV20-1
TGCAGTGCTAGCGGGGGGTCCACTGAAGCTTTCTTT
CSASGGSTEAFF
>TRBJ1-2|.|.|TRBV7-8
TGTGCCAGCAGCGTAAAAACCCGGGACTTTAACTATGGCTACACCTTC
CASSVKTRDFNYGYTF
>TRBJ2-2|.|.|TRBV20-1
TGCAGTGCTAGAGTTGACAGGAGCGTACTAAACACCGGGGAGCTGTTTTTT
CSARVDRSVLNTGELFF
>TRBJ1-2|.|.|TRBV12-3/TRBV12-4
TGTGCCAGCAGTTTAGCGGGAGGTTTTTTACCCCCCGGGGGCTACACCTTC
CASSLAGGFLPPGGYTF
>TRBJ2-7|many|.|TRBV5-1
TGCGCCAGCAGCTTCGCAGGTTGGTCCTACGAGCAGTACTTC
CASSFAGWSYEQYF
>TRBJ2-7|.|TRBD2|TRBV7-9
TGTGCCAGCAGCTCTAGCGGAAGAGGCTACGAGCAGTACTTC
CASSSSGRGYEQYF
>TRBJ1-4|few|.|TRBV16
TGTGCCAGCAGCCGAACCGACAGTACTGAAAAACTGTTTTTT
CASSRTDSTEKLFF
>TRBJ2-1|few|TRBD2|TRBV20-1
TGCAGTGCTAGAGATTGGGCTAGCGGGGAATACAATGAGCAGTTCTTC
CSARDWASGEYNEQFF
>TRBJ1-5|few|.|TRBV4-1
TGCGCCAGCAGCCAAGATGTAGGTGTGTATCAGCCCCAGCATTTT
CASSQDVGVYQPQHF
>TRBJ2-5|many|.|TRBV6-1
TGTGCCAGCAGGGGGCGGGACGGTACCCTGGGGGAGACCCAGTACTTC
CASRGRDGTLGETQYF
>TRBJ1-2|.|TRBD1|TRBV19
TGTGCCAGTAGTACCGTCCCCGGGACAGCTAAGCATCTCTACACCTTC
CASSTVPGTAKHLYTF
>TRBJ2-7|.|.|TRBV6-2/TRBV6-3
TGTGCCACAGCAGCTGGAACCTACGAGCAGTACTTC
CATAAGTYEQYF
>TRBJ1-5|few|.|TRBV2
TGTGCCAGCCGTCCAGATAGCAATCAGCCCCAGCATTTT
CASRPDSNQPQHF
>TRBJ2-6|.|.|TRBV6-5
TGTGCCAGCAGTTACGAGAGGGCTGGGGCCAACGTCCTGACTTTC
CASSYERAGANVLTF
>TRBJ2-5|few|.|TRBV20-1
TGCAGTGCTAGACATCGACTCCCAGACTTC
CSARHRLPDF
>TRBJ1-1|.|TRBD1|TRBV2
TGTGCCAGCAGCCTCAACGGACAGGGTCGAACTGAAGCTTTCTTT
CASSLNGQGRTEAFF
>TRBJ2-7|many|TRBD2|TRBV7-2
TGTGCCAGCAGCCGACTAGCGGGGCCCCTCTACGAGCAGTACTTC
CASSRLAGPLYEQYF
>TRBJ1-2|.|.|TRBV11-2
TGTGCCAGCAGCTTATTTAGGAATTCTGGCTACACCTTC
CASSLFRNSGYTF
>TRBJ1-5|few|TRBD1|TRBV6-2/TRBV6-3
TGTGCCAGCAATCACAGGGGATGGAATCAGCCCCAGCATTTT
CASNHRGWNQPQHF
>TRBJ1-1|.|.|TRBV19
TGTGCCAGTATACGCCGACGAGGGCGCACTGAAGCTTTCTTT
CASIRRRGRTEAFF
>TRBJ2-1|once|TRBD2|TRBV29-1
TGCAGCGTTGACGGAAGACTAGCGGGGGGGGACAATGAGCAGTTCTTC
CSVDGRLAGGDNEQFF
>TRBJ2-1|many|.|TRBV30
TGTGCCTGGAGTGTACATAGCGGAAATGAGCAGTTCTTC
CAWSVHSGNEQFF